This passage covers 21 T cell receptor beta chains from one sample sequenced in a study of T cell repertoires in cytomegalovirus infection. In TCRdb, the reads were re-called with MiXCR into one record per CDR3 protein. There are about 500,000 distinct CDR3 sequences in the sample; 25% to 35% occur only once, and roughly 17% lies in the top ten. Their specific antigens are unknown. Source: cultured PBMCs, taken from culture after CMV antigen stimulation. These receptors came from a human donor in good health (CMV status not recorded). Some clones in this sample may be carry-over from other donors' samples.

This clonotype has only a few counts. V gene TRBV9 combines with J gene TRBJ1-5, with a weak D call TRBD1 (6 bases). V was clipped by 0 bases and J by 4 bases, with 17 bases between them. This CDR3 region has 17 residues. From germline, CDR1 is SGDLS and CDR2 YYNGEE. The CDR3 DNA follows: TGTGCCAGCAGCGTAGTCTCGACTGGGACAAGGAATCAGCCCCAGCATTTT. Its protein product is CASSVVSTGTRNQPQHF.

This chain connects TRBV7-8 to TRBJ2-3; D possibly corresponds to TRBD2 (5 bases). Trimming took 1 base from V and 0 from J, leaving 14 bases between them. In germline, CDR1 is SGHVS, CDR2 FQNEAQ. This CDR3 region has 17 residues. The CDR3 region is CASSLDERGSSTDTQYF. Written as DNA, the CDR3 is TGTGCCAGCAGCTTAGATGAGAGAGGGTCTAGCACAGATACGCAGTATTTT.

The chain employs TRBV23-1 and TRBJ2-3; 10 nucleotides line up with TRBD2. TRBV23-1 is classed as an ORF, of uncertain function. The length of the CDR3 is 16 residues. V trimming: 1 base; J trimming: 3 bases; junction bases outside the gene matches: 4. The CDR3 DNA is TGCGCCAGCAGTCAATGCACTAGCGGGATAACAGATACGCAGTATTTT. It encodes CASSQCTSGITDTQYF.

There are a few counts of this clonotype. The genes are TRBV7-9 and TRBJ1-2; D is unclear. Trimming left V 5 bases short and J 5 bases short, with 18 bases between. This CDR3 has 15 residues. CDR1 and CDR2 (germline): SEHNR, FQNEAQ (reference sequence). The CDR3 nucleotides read TGTGCCAGCAGCCCACAGCGCTCAATTCCTTATGGCTACACCTTC. Translation: CASSPQRSIPYGYTF.

There are a few counts of this clonotype. This chain joins TRBV6-6 and TRBJ2-7; 8 nucleotides line up with TRBD2. Germline CDR1 MNHNY, CDR2 SVGAGI (reference sequence). The J segment lost 3 bases and the V segment lost 0 bases, leaving 4 bases of the junction unmatched. The CDR3 is 15 residues long. In DNA, the CDR3 is TGTGCCAGCAGTTACTCGACGGGGGGGGGCTACGAGCAGTACTTC. Translating it yields CASSYSTGGGYEQYF.

J is TRBJ1-4 and V is TRBV7-8; D is unclear. This CDR3 comprises 13 residues. The V end was cut by 1 base, the J end by 11 bases, with 11 bases between. Germline CDR1 and CDR2: SGHVS and FQNEAQ. Here the CDR3 DNA reads TGTGCCAGCAGCTTAGGACCGGGCGATAAACTGTTTTTT. This sequence encodes CASSLGPGDKLFF. Variable domain in full (rest from reference TRBV7-8 and TRBJ1-4): GAGVSQSPRYKVAKRGQDVALRCDPISGHVSLFWYQQALGQGPEFLTYFQNEAQLDKSGLPSDRFFAERPEGSVSTLKIQRTQQEDSAVYLCASSLGPGDKLFFGSGTQLSVL.

The chain uses TRBV12-5 and TRBJ1-5; the D gene is possibly TRBD1 (5 bases). CDR1 and CDR2 from the germline V gene are LGHNT and FRNRAP. V was shortened by 2 bases and J by 4 bases, with 9 bases between the two germline ends. The CDR3 loop spans 14 amino acids. The CDR3 spells CASGLLPGNQPQHF. CDR3 DNA sequence: TGTGCTAGTGGTTTGCTCCCAGGGAATCAGCCCCAGCATTTT.

This clonotype was seen a handful of times. The chain recombines TRBV4-3 with TRBJ2-5; D may be TRBD2 (6 bases). From germline, CDR1 is LGHNA and CDR2 YSLEER. The V end lost 1 base, the J end lost 5 bases, and 14 bases lay between the germline ends. The CDR3 contains 15 residues. CDR3 DNA sequence: TGCGCCAGCAGCCAAGGAGGAAGGCGGGGCGAGACCCAGTACTTC. As protein: CASSQGGRRGETQYF.

The chain links TRBV7-2 to TRBJ1-2, with unresolved D. Trimming cost V 5 bases and J 8 bases, with 9 bases left between them. The germline V gene encodes CDR1 SGHTA and CDR2 FQGNSA. This CDR3 is 11 amino acids long. CDR3 nucleotides: TGTGCCAGCAGCCGCCAGTTAGGCTACACCTTC. Translation gives CASSRQLGYTF.

The chain has TRBV20-1 and TRBJ1-4, with D unresolved. Trimming pared 0 bases from V and 7 bases from J, leaving 15 bases between. This CDR3 has 15 amino acids. Looked up from germline, CDR1 is DFQATT and CDR2 is SNEGSKA (reference sequence). Here the CDR3 DNA reads TGCAGTGCTAGAGATTGGGAAGGGTTGGCTGAAAAACTGTTTTTT. Protein product: CSARDWEGLAEKLFF.

CDR3 amino acids: CASSSGASRSYEQYF. The CDR3 bases are TGTGCCAGCAGCTCGGGGGCTTCTAGGAGCTACGAGCAGTACTTC. V gene TRBV7-9 combines with J gene TRBJ2-7; the D gene could be TRBD1 or TRBD2 (6 bases each). The V gene lost 4 bases and the J gene lost 3 bases, with 16 bases spanning the gap. The CDR3 length is 15 residues. Germline CDR1 reads SEHNR; CDR2 reads FQNEAQ (reference sequence).

V usage is TRBV6-8 and J usage is TRBJ2-7; 13 bases agree with TRBD2. The CDR3 extends over 14 amino acids. The J segment lost 6 bases and the V segment lost 5 bases, leaving 4 bases of the junction unmatched. Germline values: CDR1 MNHGY, CDR2 SAAAGT. The CDR3 coding sequence is TGTGCCAGCAGTCTACTAGCGGGAGGGCTCGAGCAGTACTTC. Residues: CASSLLAGGLEQYF.

Here the CDR3 reads CASSIGTDRRETQYF. DNA for the CDR3: TGTGCCAGTAGTATTGGGACCGATCGACGGGAGACCCAGTACTTC. The V call is TRBV19, the J call TRBJ2-5; either TRBD1 or TRBD2 may fit D (5 bases each). Looked up from germline, CDR1 is LNHDA and CDR2 is SQIVND (reference sequence). CDR3 length: 15 amino acids. V lost 3 bases and J 5 bases, leaving 16 bases between the germline ends.

This clonotype was detected many times. The chain joins TRBV11-3 to TRBJ2-1; D not resolved. Germline V gene data show CDR1 as SGHNT and CDR2 as YENEEA. The CDR3 length is 12 residues. Trimming took 0 bases from V and 10 from J, leaving 7 bases between them. CDR3 sequence: CASSLDSPEQFF. For the CDR3, the DNA is TGTGCCAGCAGCTTAGACAGTCCCGAGCAGTTCTTC.

This clonotype has ten or more counts. J is TRBJ1-6 and V is TRBV7-2; 7 bases map to TRBD1. This CDR3 has 15 amino acids. V lost 4 bases and J lost 5; bases outside the gene matches: 5. Germline V gene data show CDR1 as SGHTA and CDR2 as FQGNSA. CDR3 coding DNA: TGTGCCAGCAGCTCGGGACAGCGAAATAATTCACCCCTCCACTTT. It yields the protein CASSSGQRNNSPLHF. The full variable domain, in which reference TRBV7-2 and TRBJ1-6 provide the parts outside the CDR3, is GAGVSQSPSNKVTEKGKDVELRCDPISGHTALYWYRQSLGQGLEFLIYFQGNSAPDKSGLPSDRFSAERTGGSVSTLTIQRTQQEDSAVYLCASSSGQRNNSPLHFGNGTRLTVT.

V usage is TRBV7-2 and J usage is TRBJ2-3, with D possibly called TRBD1 or TRBD2 (6 bases each). This CDR3 has 15 amino acids. From germline, CDR1 is SGHTA and CDR2 FQGNSA. V was pared by 5 bases and J by 0 bases, with 12 bases between. CDR3 in amino acids: CASSAGHPSTDTQYF. The DNA of the CDR3 is TGTGCCAGCAGCGCGGGACACCCAAGCACAGATACGCAGTATTTT.

The gene calls are TRBV7-2 and TRBJ2-3; 10 bases are a match to TRBD2. The V segment lost 5 bases and the J segment 0 bases; nucleotides outside the gene matches: 17. Per the germline V gene, CDR1 is SGHTA and CDR2 is FQGNSA. CDR3 length: 20 residues. The CDR3 protein is CASSIRPRLAGELSTDTQYF. DNA of the CDR3: TGTGCCAGCAGCATCCGGCCGAGGCTAGCGGGAGAACTTAGCACAGATACGCAGTATTTT. Variable domain in full (rest from reference TRBV7-2 and TRBJ2-3): GAGVSQSPSNKVTEKGKDVELRCDPISGHTALYWYRQSLGQGLEFLIYFQGNSAPDKSGLPSDRFSAERTGGSVSTLTIQRTQQEDSAVYLCASSIRPRLAGELSTDTQYFGPGTRLTVL.

This clonotype has just a few counts. V is TRBV6-5 and J is TRBJ2-5, with TRBD2 matching over 14 bases. The germline CDR1 and CDR2 sequences are MNHEY and SVGAGI. The junction had 8 bases not matched to a gene; V was cut back by 5 bases and J by 3 bases. The CDR3 consists of 17 residues. CDR3 sequence: CASSPGLAGAAKETQYF. The CDR3 DNA reads as TGTGCCAGCAGTCCGGGACTAGCGGGAGCAGCAAAAGAGACCCAGTACTTC.

This clonotype was observed a few times. The chain is built from TRBV10-2 and TRBJ1-1, with TRBD1 identical over 11 bases. The CDR3 runs 14 residues. CDR1 is WSHSY, CDR2 SAAADI, per germline. With V trimmed by 6 bases and J by 10 bases, 10 bases remained unmatched. Written as DNA, the CDR3 is TGCGCCAGCAGCGGACAGGGGGCCCACCCGGGAGCTTTCTTT. The encoded protein is CASSGQGAHPGAFF.

This clonotype was counted between two and nine times. The gene calls are TRBV4-1 and TRBJ2-5, with D possibly matching TRBD2 (6 bases). The CDR3 is made up of 16 amino acids. Germline CDR1 reads MGHRA; CDR2 reads YSYEKL. The V gene lost 1 base and the J gene lost 2 bases, with 14 bases spanning the gap. The CDR3 loop reads CASSQAVTRFQETQYF. Here the CDR3 DNA reads TGCGCCAGCAGCCAAGCTGTGACTAGGTTTCAAGAGACCCAGTACTTC.

V usage is TRBV19 and J usage is TRBJ2-2, with D perhaps matching TRBD2 (5 bases). Germline values: CDR1 LNHDA, CDR2 SQIVND (reference sequence). V was cut by 1 base and J by 5 bases, with 8 bases left in between. This CDR3 has 14 amino acids. The CDR3 loop reads CASSIGELTGELFF. CDR3 DNA: TGTGCCAGTAGTATAGGGGAGTTAACCGGGGAGCTGTTTTTT.